Below, 29 T cell receptor beta chains from the same sample are listed, as sequenced in a study of T-cell reconstitution after alpha-beta-depleted transplantation in children. For TCRbeta, the library was prepared with unique molecular identifiers. TCRdb used MiXCR to reprocess the PCR reads, holding one entry per CDR3 protein. Here the sample spans 3,000 to 4,000 distinct CDR3 sequences, roughly 10% being singletons. The sample was PBMCs, mostly from graft donor cells, taken 360 days after TCRalphabeta/CD19-depleted stem cell transplant. The receptors stem from a patient under 10 years old who had a stem cell transplant for inherited bone marrow failure, so the T cells may come from the graft donor.

This clonotype came up many times. This sequence joins TRBV20-1 and TRBJ1-2; D gene uncertain. Between the trimmed V and J ends, which lost 0 bases and 8 bases, there was a span of 13 bases. CDR3 size: 13 residues. Germline-derived CDR1 and CDR2 are DFQATT and SNEGSKA (reference sequence). CDR3: CSARDLSEAGYTF. The CDR3 nucleotides are TGCAGTGCTAGAGATCTTTCGGAGGCAGGCTACACCTTC.

This clonotype was counted many times. The chain carries TRBV7-2 and TRBJ2-3, with TRBD2 identical over 14 bases. V shed 1 base, J shed 6 bases, and the junction held 3 bases outside the gene matches. The CDR3 sequence is 16 residues long. Germline V gene lookup returns CDR1 SGHTA and CDR2 FQGNSA. The DNA for the CDR3 is TGTGCCAGCAGCTTAGGACTAGCGGGGGGGCCTGATACGCAGTATTTT. Translating it yields CASSLGLAGGPDTQYF.

This clonotype was seen ten or more times. V gene TRBV12-3 or TRBV12-4 combines with J gene TRBJ2-5; TRBD2 matches 12 bases. The CDR3 runs 18 residues. The CDR3: CTLSFELAGGWDQETQYF. The CDR3 DNA is TGTACCCTCAGTTTCGAACTAGCGGGAGGCTGGGACCAAGAGACCCAGTACTTC.

This clonotype was recorded at least ten times. One junction end disagrees with the germline gene, perhaps due to a read error. This chain uses TRBV7-9 with TRBJ1-3; maybe TRBD1 (6 bases). Per germline, CDR1 SEHNR and CDR2 FQNEAQ (reference sequence). CDR3 length: 11 residues. CDR3 in amino acids: CASSPGHDVDF. In DNA, the CDR3 is TGTGCCAGCAGCCCGGGACACGACGTTGATTTT. Full variable domain (missing parts from reference TRBV7-9 and TRBJ1-3): DTGVSQNPRHKITKRGQNVTFRCDPISEHNRLYWYRQTLGQGPEFLTYFQNEAQLEKSRLLSDRFSAERPKGSFSTLEIQRTEQGDSAMYLCASSPGHDVDFGEGSWLTVV.

This clonotype was counted ten times or more. The chain has TRBV7-8 and TRBJ2-3; 7 nucleotides match TRBD2. Trimming at V came to 1 base and at J to 3 bases, leaving 7 bases not matched to a gene. This CDR3 is built from 16 residues. Per germline, CDR1 SGHVS and CDR2 FQNEAQ. CDR3 region: CASSLGQAGFTDTQYF. For the CDR3, the DNA is TGTGCCAGCAGCTTAGGTCAAGCGGGATTTACAGATACGCAGTATTTT. The whole variable domain, remainder taken from reference TRBV7-8 and TRBJ2-3, is GAGVSQSPRYKVAKRGQDVALRCDPISGHVSLFWYQQALGQGPEFLTYFQNEAQLDKSGLPSDRFFAERPEGSVSTLKIQRTQQEDSAVYLCASSLGQAGFTDTQYFGPGTRLTVL.

The CDR3 spells CASSWQGGYSYEQYF. The CDR3 DNA reads TGTGCCAGCAGCTGGCAGGGGGGGTACTCCTACGAGCAGTACTTC. The chain has TRBV11-2 and TRBJ2-5; the D call may be TRBD1 or TRBD2 (7 bases each). The DNA end favors TRBJ2-7, so the J call may be wrong. From germline, CDR1 is SGHAT and CDR2 FQNNGV. The CDR3 consists of 15 residues.

This clonotype was counted many times. The chain joins TRBV4-1 to TRBJ1-5, with D maybe TRBD1 (5 bases). The CDR3 sequence is 18 residues long. CDR1 and CDR2 from the germline V gene are MGHRA and YSYEKL. V shed 4 bases and J shed 4 bases, with 23 bases lying between them. CDR3 region: CASSPEGRGAWLNQPQHF. DNA for the CDR3: TGCGCCAGCAGCCCGGAAGGCCGGGGCGCCTGGCTTAATCAGCCCCAGCATTTT.

This clonotype was recorded at least ten times. The chain combines TRBV20-1 with TRBJ1-2; 8 nucleotides align to TRBD1. The trim removed 5 bases at V and 3 bases at J, leaving 5 bases unmatched. CDR1 is DFQATT, CDR2 SNEGSKA, per germline (reference sequence). The CDR3 is made up of 13 amino acids. The CDR3, as DNA: TGCAGTGCTCCTGGACAGGGAGACTATGGCTACACCTTC. Protein: CSAPGQGDYGYTF.

This clonotype was counted many times. The chain uses TRBV29-1 and TRBJ2-1; D is possibly TRBD2 (5 bases). The germline gives CDR1 SQVTM, CDR2 ANQGSEA. Trimming took off 4 bases at V and 3 bases at J, with 16 bases between the two ends. The length of the CDR3 is 15 residues. CDR3 residues: CSVARAQNLYNEQFF. CDR3 in DNA: TGCAGCGTTGCGCGGGCCCAAAATCTCTACAATGAGCAGTTCTTC.

In its sample, this clonotype was seen many times. The chain employs TRBV20-1 and TRBJ2-3, with D unclear. Germline loops: CDR1 DFQATT, CDR2 SNEGSKA (reference sequence). The CDR3 runs to 12 residues. V shed 0 bases and J shed 6 bases, with 7 bases lying between them. The CDR3 coding sequence is TGCAGTGCTAGAGATCGGGTGGATACGCAGTATTTT. The encoded protein is CSARDRVDTQYF.

This clonotype was counted at least ten times. This chain uses TRBV7-2 with TRBJ1-5; D gene unclear. This CDR3 has 12 residues. Deletions cut 1 base from V and 9 bases from J, with 7 bases between. Germline assignment: CDR1 SGHTA and CDR2 FQGNSA. The CDR3 DNA reads TGTGCCAGCAGCTTAGACGGTGGGCCCCAGCATTTT. As protein: CASSLDGGPQHF.

The chain employs TRBV5-4 and TRBJ2-7; 9 nucleotides align to TRBD2. The CDR3 consists of 15 residues. Germline-derived CDR1 and CDR2 are SGHNT and YYREEE (reference sequence). The ends lost 2 bases at V and 3 bases at J; junction bases unmatched: 6. Written as DNA, the CDR3 is TGTGCCAGCAGCTTAGATAGCGGGAGTAACTACGAGCAGTACTTC. Translating it yields CASSLDSGSNYEQYF.

This clonotype was detected ten times or more. The chain links TRBV7-2 to TRBJ1-2, with TRBD1 matching over 9 bases. Germline CDR1 reads SGHTA; CDR2 reads FQGNSA. CDR3 length equals 14 residues. V lost 3 bases to trimming and J lost 3 bases; unmatched junction nucleotides: 2. Here the CDR3 reads CASSFRDRDYGYTF. CDR3 coding DNA: TGTGCCAGCAGCTTCCGGGACAGGGACTATGGCTACACCTTC.

This clonotype was found many times. This chain uses TRBV28 with TRBJ1-6; D not certain. The CDR3 has 12 amino acids. Germline loops: CDR1 MDHEN, CDR2 SYDVKM. Deletions cut 3 bases from V and 8 bases from J, with 5 bases between. In DNA form, the CDR3 reads TGTGCCAGCAGTTTGCCAGATTCACCCCTCCACTTT. Protein: CASSLPDSPLHF.

There are many counts of this clonotype. The chain is built from TRBV7-2 and TRBJ2-5; 11 bases line up with TRBD1. The V gene end was trimmed by 0 bases and the J gene end by 4 bases; junction bases not matched to a gene: 4. The CDR3 has 16 residues. The germline V gene has CDR1 SGHTA and CDR2 FQGNSA. CDR3 coding DNA: TGTGCCAGCAGCTTAGCCCGGACAGGGGGCCGAGAGACCCAGTACTTC. Its translation is CASSLARTGGRETQYF.

This clonotype was picked up many times. The J gene is TRBJ2-7, the V gene TRBV6-2 or TRBV6-3; tentative D call: TRBD2 (6 bases). In germline, CDR1 is MNHEY, CDR2 SVGEGT. Between the trimmed V and J ends, which lost 6 bases and 2 bases, there was a span of 11 bases. There are 13 residues in the CDR3. CDR3 bases: TGTGCCAGCAGCCCCGCTAGCGCCTACGAGCAGTACTTC. Translated, it gives CASSPASAYEQYF.

The sample holds many counts of this clonotype. The V and J genes are TRBV5-6 and TRBJ2-7, with 7 bases lining up with TRBD1. The V gene's germline CDR1 is SGHDT and CDR2 YYEEEE. This CDR3 spans 16 amino acids. After removal of 0 bases from V and 1 base from J, the junction contained 7 bases not matched to a gene. DNA of the CDR3: TGTGCCAGCAGCTTGGTTAAAGGGGACAGATCCTACGAGCAGTACTTC. It yields the protein CASSLVKGDRSYEQYF. Variable domain in full (rest from reference TRBV5-6 and TRBJ2-7): DAGVTQSPTHLIKTRGQQVTLRCSPKSGHDTVSWYQQALGQGPQFIFQYYEEEERQRGNFPDRFSGHQFPNYSSELNVNALLLGDSALYLCASSLVKGDRSYEQYFGPGTRLTVT.

This clonotype was detected many times. CDR3 protein: CASNGFLAKNIQYF. The CDR3 DNA reads as TGTGCCAGCAATGGGTTCCTAGCCAAAAACATTCAGTACTTC. The V gene is TRBV3-1, the J gene TRBJ2-4; D unresolved. The germline V gene has CDR1 LGHDT and CDR2 YNNKEL (reference sequence). The CDR3 covers 14 residues. V lost 7 bases to trimming and J lost 0 bases, with 10 bases between them. The variable domain in full, with the rest retrieved from reference TRBV3-1 and TRBJ2-4, is DTAVSQTPKYLVTQMGNDKSIKCEQNLGHDTMYWYKQDSKKFLKIMFSYNNKELIINETVPNRFSPKSPDKAHLNLHINSLELGDSAVYFCASNGFLAKNIQYFGAGTRLSVL.

This clonotype has at least ten counts. The chain has TRBV20-1 and TRBJ2-2; D ambiguous. CDR3 length equals 11 residues. Trimming left V 1 base short and J 6 bases short, with 3 bases between. CDR1 and CDR2 (germline): DFQATT, SNEGSKA (reference sequence). The CDR3 spells CSARVPGELFF. In nucleotides, the CDR3 is TGCAGTGCTAGAGTTCCCGGGGAGCTGTTTTTT.

This clonotype was detected many times. The rearrangement joins TRBV19 to TRBJ1-5; D call uncertain. The ends were cut back, 6 bases at V and 6 bases at J, with 15 bases in the middle. In germline, CDR1 is LNHDA, CDR2 SQIVND (reference sequence). CDR3 length equals 14 residues. CDR3 DNA: TGTGCCAGTAGACTACAGCGCGGGCGTCAGCCCCAGCATTTT. This sequence encodes CASRLQRGRQPQHF.

There are many counts of this clonotype. The gene calls are TRBV6-2 or TRBV6-3 and TRBJ2-1; 11 bases fit TRBD2. The CDR3 sequence is 21 residues long. The V gene end was trimmed by 2 bases and the J gene end by 4 bases; junction bases not matched to a gene: 19. Germline CDR1 is MNHEY and CDR2 is SVGEGT. Written as DNA, the CDR3 is TGTGCCAGCAGTTACCCCACAGGGGCGACTTCGGGACTAGCGGAATACAATGAGCAGTTCTTC. This encodes CASSYPTGATSGLAEYNEQFF.

In this sample, this clonotype turned up many times. The chain carries TRBV7-9 and TRBJ1-5; a weak D match, TRBD1 (5 bases). The CDR3 runs 14 residues. Deletions cut 5 bases from V and 3 bases from J, with 11 bases between. CDR1 and CDR2 from the germline V gene are SEHNR and FQNEAQ (reference sequence). CDR3 nucleotides: TGTGCCAGCAGCGGGGACGGCTTCAATCAGCCCCAGCATTTT. Amino acid sequence: CASSGDGFNQPQHF.

This clonotype was counted ten times or more. This chain joins TRBV5-1 and TRBJ2-3, with TRBD2 matching 10 bases. The CDR3 runs 18 residues. J gave up 3 bases and V 1 base, and 11 bases lay outside the gene matches. The germline gives CDR1 SGHRS, CDR2 YFSETQ. The CDR3 loop is CASSLWSSGSMMTDTQYF. CDR3 DNA: TGCGCCAGCAGCTTGTGGTCTAGCGGGAGTATGATGACAGATACGCAGTATTTT.

V usage is TRBV6-1 and J usage is TRBJ2-3, with unresolved D. Trimming stripped 2 bases from V and 5 bases from J, with 2 bases between. Germline CDR1 and CDR2: MNHNS and SASEGT. The CDR3 is made up of 11 amino acids. The CDR3 protein is CASSERDTQYF. Here the CDR3 DNA reads TGTGCCAGCAGTGAAAGAGATACGCAGTATTTT.

The chain joins TRBV5-6 to TRBJ2-1; D unresolved. CDR3 length: 14 amino acids. The V end lost 3 bases, the J end lost 9 bases, and 16 bases lay between the germline ends. Germline V gene sequence: CDR1 SGHDT, CDR2 YYEEEE. CDR3 DNA: TGTGCCAGCAGCTCGAATCCGAGTTACGGTGAGCAGTTCTTC. Protein product: CASSSNPSYGEQFF.

Ten or more counts support this clonotype. The rearrangement links TRBV5-1 to TRBJ2-5, with TRBD2 as a possible D gene (6 bases). Trimming took off 4 bases at V and 5 bases at J, with 18 bases between the two ends. Germline values: CDR1 SGHRS, CDR2 YFSETQ. There are 15 residues in the CDR3. CDR3 loop: CASSPSEGRVETQYF. The CDR3 DNA reads TGCGCCAGCAGCCCCTCGGAGGGCCGGGTGGAGACCCAGTACTTC.

This clonotype showed up many times. The V gene is TRBV10-3, the J gene TRBJ2-7; TRBD1 aligns across 9 bases. V gave up 3 bases and J gave up 6 bases; unmatched junction bases: 6. CDR3 size: 14 residues. Germline lookup yields CDR1 ENHRY and CDR2 SYGVKD. CDR3 sequence reads: CAISDQQGATEQYF. The DNA for the CDR3 is TGTGCCATCAGTGACCAACAGGGGGCGACCGAGCAGTACTTC.

This rearrangement joins TRBV5-8 to TRBJ2-7; D unresolved. From germline, CDR1 is SGHTS and CDR2 YDEGEE. This CDR3 spans 17 amino acids. V lost 0 bases, J lost 3 bases, and 19 bases lay in between. The CDR3 loop reads CASSLAIGLPDHYEQYF. For the CDR3, the DNA is TGTGCCAGCAGCTTGGCTATTGGGCTACCCGACCACTACGAGCAGTACTTC.

This clonotype was counted many times. The rearrangement uses TRBV10-1 and TRBJ2-1; 7 nucleotides agree with TRBD2. The germline V gene has CDR1 WNHNN and CDR2 SYGVQD (reference sequence). J lost 4 bases, V lost 1 base, and 10 bases had no gene match. The CDR3 runs to 17 residues. In DNA, the CDR3 is TGCGCCAGCAGTGAGTTCGAGTCCATAGCGGGTTACAATGAGCAGTTCTTC. Translation gives CASSEFESIAGYNEQFF.